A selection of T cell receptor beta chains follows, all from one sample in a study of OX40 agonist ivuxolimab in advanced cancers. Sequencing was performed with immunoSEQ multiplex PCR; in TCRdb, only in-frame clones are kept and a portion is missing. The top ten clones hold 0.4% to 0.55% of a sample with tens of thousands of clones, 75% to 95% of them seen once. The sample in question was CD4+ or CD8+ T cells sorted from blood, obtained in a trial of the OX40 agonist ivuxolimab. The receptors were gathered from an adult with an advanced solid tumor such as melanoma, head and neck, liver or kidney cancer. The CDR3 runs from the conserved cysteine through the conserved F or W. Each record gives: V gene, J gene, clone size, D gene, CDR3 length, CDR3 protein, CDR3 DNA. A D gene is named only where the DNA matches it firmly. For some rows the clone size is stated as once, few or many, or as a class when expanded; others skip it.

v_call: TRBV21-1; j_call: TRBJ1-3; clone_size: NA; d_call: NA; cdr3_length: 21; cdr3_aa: CASSKFVESGKVMRSGNTIYF; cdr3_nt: TGTGCCAGCAGCAAATTTGTGGAGTCCGGGAAGGTAATGAGGTCTGGAAACACCATATATTTT
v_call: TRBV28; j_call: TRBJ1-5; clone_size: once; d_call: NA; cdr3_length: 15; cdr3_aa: CASNPAGGSFLPQHF; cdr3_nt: TGTGCCAGCAACCCGGCGGGGGGCTCGTTTTTGCCCCAGCATTTT
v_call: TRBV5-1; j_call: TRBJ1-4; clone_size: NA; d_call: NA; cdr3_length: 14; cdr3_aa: CASSPGATNEKLFF; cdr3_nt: TGCGCCAGCAGTCCCGGGGCAACTAATGAAAAACTGTTTTTT
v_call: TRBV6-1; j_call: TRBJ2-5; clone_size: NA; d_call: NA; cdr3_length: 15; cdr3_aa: CASSAIEDVQETQYF; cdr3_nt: TGTGCCAGCAGCGCGATAGAGGACGTCCAAGAGACCCAGTACTTC
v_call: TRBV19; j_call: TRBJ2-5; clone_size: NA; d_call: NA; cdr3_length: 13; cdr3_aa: CASSQLLGETQYF; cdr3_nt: TGTGCCAGTAGTCAGTTATTGGGAGAGACCCAGTACTTC
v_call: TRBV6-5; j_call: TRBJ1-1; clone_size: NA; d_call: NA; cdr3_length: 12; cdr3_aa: CASRVTYTEAFF; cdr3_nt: TGTGCCAGCAGAGTTACCTATACTGAAGCTTTCTTT
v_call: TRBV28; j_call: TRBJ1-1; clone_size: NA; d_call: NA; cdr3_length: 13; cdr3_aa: CASIETPNTEAFF; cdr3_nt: TGTGCCAGCATAGAGACACCGAACACTGAAGCTTTCTTT
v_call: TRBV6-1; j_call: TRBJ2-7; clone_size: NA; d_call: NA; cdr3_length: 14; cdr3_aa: CASSRTETRMEQYF; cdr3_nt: TGTGCCAGCAGTAGGACCGAAACGAGGATGGAGCAGTACTTC
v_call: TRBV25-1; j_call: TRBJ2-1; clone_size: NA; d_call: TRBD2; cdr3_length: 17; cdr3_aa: CASSVGAQTSGRNEQFF; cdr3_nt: TGTGCCAGCAGTGTTGGGGCGCAGACTAGCGGGAGGAATGAGCAGTTCTTC
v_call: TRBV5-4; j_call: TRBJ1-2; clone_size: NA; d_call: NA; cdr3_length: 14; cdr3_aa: CASSLVGGSYGYTF; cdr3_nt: TGTGCCAGCAGCTTGGTGGGGGGATCCTATGGCTACACCTTC
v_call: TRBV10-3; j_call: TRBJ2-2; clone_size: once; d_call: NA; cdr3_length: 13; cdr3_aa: CAISEKKAGELFF; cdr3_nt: TGTGCCATCAGCGAAAAAAAGGCCGGGGAGCTGTTTTTT
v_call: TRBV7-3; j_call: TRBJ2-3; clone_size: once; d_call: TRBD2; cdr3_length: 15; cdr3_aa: CASSSWGGGTDTQYF; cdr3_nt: TGTGCCAGCAGCTCCTGGGGGGGTGGAACAGATACGCAGTATTTT
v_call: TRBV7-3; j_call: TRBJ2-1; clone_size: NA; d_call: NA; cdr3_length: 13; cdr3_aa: CASSLKAYNEQFF; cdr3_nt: TGTGCCAGCAGCTTAAAGGCCTACAATGAGCAGTTCTTC
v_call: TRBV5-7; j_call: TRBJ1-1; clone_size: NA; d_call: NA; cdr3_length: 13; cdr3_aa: CASSLASGSEAFF; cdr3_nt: TGTGCCAGCAGCTTGGCCTCGGGGTCTGAAGCTTTCTTT
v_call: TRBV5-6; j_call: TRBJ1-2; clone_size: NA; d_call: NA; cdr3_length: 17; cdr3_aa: CASSLFIGSHGDYGYTF; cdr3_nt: TGTGCCAGCAGCTTGTTTATCGGATCCCACGGCGACTATGGCTACACCTTC
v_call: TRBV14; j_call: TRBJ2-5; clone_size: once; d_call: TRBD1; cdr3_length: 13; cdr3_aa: CASNHPGGETQYF; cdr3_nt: TGTGCCAGCAACCACCCAGGGGGCGAGACCCAGTACTTC
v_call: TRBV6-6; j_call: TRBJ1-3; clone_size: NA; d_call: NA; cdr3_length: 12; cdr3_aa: CASSQTRDTIYF; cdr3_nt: TGTGCCAGCAGTCAAACGAGAGACACCATATATTTT
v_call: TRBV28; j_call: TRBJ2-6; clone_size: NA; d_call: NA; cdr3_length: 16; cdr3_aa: CASSASQSSGANVLTF; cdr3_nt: TGTGCCAGCAGTGCGTCACAGAGCTCTGGGGCCAACGTCCTGACTTTC
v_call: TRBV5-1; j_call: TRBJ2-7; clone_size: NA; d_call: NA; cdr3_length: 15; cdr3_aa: CASSLRDSTIYEQYF; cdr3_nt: TGCGCCAGCAGCTTGCGGGATAGCACGATCTACGAGCAGTACTTC
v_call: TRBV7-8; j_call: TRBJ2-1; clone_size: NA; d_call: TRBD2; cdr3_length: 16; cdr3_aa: CASRPWTSGPYNEQFF; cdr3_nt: TGTGCCAGCAGACCCTGGACTAGCGGGCCTTACAATGAGCAGTTCTTC
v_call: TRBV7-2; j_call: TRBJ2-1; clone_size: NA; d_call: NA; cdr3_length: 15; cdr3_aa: CASSLVGLVGEEQFF; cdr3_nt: TGTGCCAGCAGCTTAGTAGGCCTAGTGGGGGAGGAGCAGTTCTTC
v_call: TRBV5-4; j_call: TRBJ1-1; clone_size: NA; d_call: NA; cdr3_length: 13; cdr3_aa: CASSFEVNTEAFF; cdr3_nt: TGTGCCAGCAGCTTTGAAGTGAACACTGAAGCTTTCTTT
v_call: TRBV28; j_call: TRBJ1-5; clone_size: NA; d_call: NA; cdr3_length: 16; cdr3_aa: CASSPSGAVPNQPQHF; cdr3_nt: TGTGCCAGCAGCCCAAGCGGCGCGGTCCCCAATCAGCCCCAGCATTTT
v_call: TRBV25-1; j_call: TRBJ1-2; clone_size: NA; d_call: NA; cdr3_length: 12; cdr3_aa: CASSEFQGGYTF; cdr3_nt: TGTGCCAGCAGTGAATTTCAAGGTGGCTACACCTTC
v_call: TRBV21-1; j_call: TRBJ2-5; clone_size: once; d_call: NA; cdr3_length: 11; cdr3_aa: CASGGRETQYF; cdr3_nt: TGTGCCAGCGGCGGCCGAGAGACCCAGTACTTC
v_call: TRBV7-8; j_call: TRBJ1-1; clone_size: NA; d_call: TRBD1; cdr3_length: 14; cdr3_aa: CASSLEGQGGEAFF; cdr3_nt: TGTGCCAGCAGCTTAGAGGGACAGGGGGGCGAAGCTTTCTTT
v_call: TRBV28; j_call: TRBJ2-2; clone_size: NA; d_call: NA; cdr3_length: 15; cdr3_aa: CASSPPTGNTGELFF; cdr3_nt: TGTGCCAGCAGCCCTCCGACAGGGAACACCGGGGAGCTGTTTTTT
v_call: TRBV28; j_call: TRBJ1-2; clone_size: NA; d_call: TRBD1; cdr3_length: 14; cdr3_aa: CASRRTGHNYGYTF; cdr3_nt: TGTGCCAGCAGAAGGACAGGGCATAACTATGGCTACACCTTC
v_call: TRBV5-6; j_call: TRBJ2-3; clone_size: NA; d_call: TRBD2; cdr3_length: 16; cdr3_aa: CASSLVAGGHTDTQYF; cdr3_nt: TGTGCCAGCAGCTTGGTGGCGGGAGGGCACACAGATACGCAGTATTTT
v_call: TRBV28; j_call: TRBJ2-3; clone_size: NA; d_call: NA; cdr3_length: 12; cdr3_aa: CASQTSTDTQYF; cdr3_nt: TGTGCCAGCCAGACGAGCACAGATACGCAGTATTTT
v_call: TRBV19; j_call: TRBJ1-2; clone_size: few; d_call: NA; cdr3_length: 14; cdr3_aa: CASSINGGDSGYTF; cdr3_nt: TGTGCCAGTAGTATAAACGGTGGGGACTCTGGCTACACCTTC
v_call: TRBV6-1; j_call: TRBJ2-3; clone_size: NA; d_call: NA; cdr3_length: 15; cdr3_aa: CASSEARDPTDTQYF; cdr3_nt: TGTGCCAGCAGTGAAGCCCGGGATCCCACAGATACGCAGTATTTT
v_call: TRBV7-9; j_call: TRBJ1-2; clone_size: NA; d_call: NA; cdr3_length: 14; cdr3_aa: CASSRQEGYYGYTF; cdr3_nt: TGTGCCAGCAGCCGACAGGAGGGTTACTATGGCTACACCTTC
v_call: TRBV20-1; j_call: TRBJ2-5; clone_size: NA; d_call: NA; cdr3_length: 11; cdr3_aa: CSATYQETQYF; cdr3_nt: TGCAGTGCCACCTACCAAGAGACCCAGTACTTC
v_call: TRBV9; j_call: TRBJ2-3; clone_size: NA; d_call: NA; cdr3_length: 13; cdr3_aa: CASSVVGSDTQYF; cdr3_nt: TGTGCCAGCAGCGTAGTGGGGTCAGATACGCAGTATTTT
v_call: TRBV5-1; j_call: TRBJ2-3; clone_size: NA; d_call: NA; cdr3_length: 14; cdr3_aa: CASRIQVGTDTQYF; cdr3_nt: TGCGCCAGCAGGATACAGGTGGGCACAGATACGCAGTATTTT
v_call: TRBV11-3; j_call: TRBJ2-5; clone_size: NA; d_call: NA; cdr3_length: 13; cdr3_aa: CASSFIGPETQYF; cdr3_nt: TGTGCCAGCAGCTTTATTGGCCCAGAGACCCAGTACTTC
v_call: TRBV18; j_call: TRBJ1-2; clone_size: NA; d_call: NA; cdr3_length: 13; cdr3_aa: CASSPEQGSGYTF; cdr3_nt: TGTGCCAGCTCGCCCGAACAGGGAAGTGGCTACACCTTC
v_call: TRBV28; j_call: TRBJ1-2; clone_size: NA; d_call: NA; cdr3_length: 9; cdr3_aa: CASSPQTWF; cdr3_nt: TGTGCCAGCAGCCCCCAAACGTGGTTC
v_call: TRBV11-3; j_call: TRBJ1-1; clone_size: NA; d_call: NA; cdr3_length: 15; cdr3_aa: CASSVKGRENTEAFF; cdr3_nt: TGTGCCAGCAGCGTCAAGGGACGAGAAAACACTGAAGCTTTCTTT
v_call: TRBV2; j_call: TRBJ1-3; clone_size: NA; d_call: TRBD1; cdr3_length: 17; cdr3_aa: CASSDGGQAHSGNTIYF; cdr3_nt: TGTGCCAGCAGTGATGGTGGACAGGCTCACTCTGGAAACACCATATATTTT
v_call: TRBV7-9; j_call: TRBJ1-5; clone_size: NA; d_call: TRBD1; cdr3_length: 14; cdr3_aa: CASGTGTGRQPQHF; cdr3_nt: TGTGCCAGCGGAACCGGGACAGGGAGACAGCCCCAGCATTTT
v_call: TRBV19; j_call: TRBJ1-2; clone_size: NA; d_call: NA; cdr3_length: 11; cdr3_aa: CASGVWGGYTF; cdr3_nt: TGTGCCAGTGGGGTTTGGGGCGGCTACACCTTC
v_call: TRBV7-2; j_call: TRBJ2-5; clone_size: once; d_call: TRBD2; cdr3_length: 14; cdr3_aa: CASSPLGMGGGQYF; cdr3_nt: TGTGCCAGCAGCCCCCTCGGAATGGGGGGGGGCCAGTACTTC
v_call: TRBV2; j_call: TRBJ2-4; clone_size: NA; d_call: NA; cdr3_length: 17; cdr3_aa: CASSEEIGDWRKNIQYF; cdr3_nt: TGTGCCAGCAGTGAGGAGATAGGGGATTGGAGAAAAAACATTCAGTACTTC
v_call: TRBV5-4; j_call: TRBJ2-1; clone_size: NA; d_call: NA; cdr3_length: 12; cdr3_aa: CASSRDSNEQFF; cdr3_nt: TGTGCCAGCAGCCGGGACTCCAATGAGCAGTTCTTC
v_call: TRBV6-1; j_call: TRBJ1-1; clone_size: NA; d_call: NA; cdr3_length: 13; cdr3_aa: CASSEGRTFEAFF; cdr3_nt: TGTGCCAGCAGTGAGGGAAGAACATTTGAAGCTTTCTTT
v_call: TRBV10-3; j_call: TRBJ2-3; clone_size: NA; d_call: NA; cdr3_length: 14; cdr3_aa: CAIRAALLSDTQYF; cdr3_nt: TGTGCCATCAGAGCCGCGTTGCTTTCGGATACGCAGTATTTT